Shown below are 2 T cell receptor beta chains from a single sample sequenced in a study of cytomegalovirus exposure and HLA in healthy donors. Use of 60 Vbeta and 13 Jbeta primers characterized the PCR. Sequenced by immunoSEQ multiplex PCR; TCRdb stores in-frame clones only, minus some. The repertoire includes about 150,000 clones, 60% to 70% of them detected once, and around 7.1% sits in the top ten. The sample taken for sequencing was PBMCs. The origin of the receptors is a woman aged 60-75 years in good health and CMV-seropositive.

This chain joins TRBV5-1 and TRBJ2-7; 7 bases line up with TRBD1. Losses at the gene ends were 0 bases for V and 2 bases for J; bases not matched to a gene: 11. Germline V CDR1 and CDR2: SGHRS, YFSETQ. This CDR3 has 17 amino acids. The CDR3 here is CASSLAAGTAITYEQYF. CDR3 bases: TGCGCCAGCAGCTTGGCGGCCGGGACAGCGATCACCTACGAGCAGTACTTC.

A word on this clone: At one end, the junction sequence differs from germline, possibly due to a read error. Other nucleotide sequences from this sample produce the same CDR3. This chain connects TRBV6-5 to TRBJ2-7; 7 bases fit TRBD1. This CDR3 comprises 15 residues. Germline assignment: CDR1 MNHEY and CDR2 SVGAGI. The CDR3 DNA follows: TGTGCGAGCAGCCATGGCCGGACAGGAGCCTACGAGCAGTACTTC. Residues: CASSHGRTGAYEQYF.